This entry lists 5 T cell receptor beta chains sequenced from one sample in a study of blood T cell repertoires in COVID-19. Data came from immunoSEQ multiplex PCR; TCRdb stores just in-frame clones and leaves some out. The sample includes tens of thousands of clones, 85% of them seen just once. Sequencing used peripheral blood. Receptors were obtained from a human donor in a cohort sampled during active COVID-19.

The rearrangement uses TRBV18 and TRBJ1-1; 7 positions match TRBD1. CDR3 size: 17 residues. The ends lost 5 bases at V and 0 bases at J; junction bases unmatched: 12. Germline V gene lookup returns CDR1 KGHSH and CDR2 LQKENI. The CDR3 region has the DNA TGTGCCAGCTCAACCATCGGGACAGCCACAATGAACACTGAAGCTTTCTTT. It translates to CASSTIGTATMNTEAFF.

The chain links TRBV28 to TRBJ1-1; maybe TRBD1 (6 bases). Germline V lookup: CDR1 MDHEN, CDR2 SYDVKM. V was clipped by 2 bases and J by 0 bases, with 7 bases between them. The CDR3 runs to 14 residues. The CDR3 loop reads CASSLGQLNTEAFF. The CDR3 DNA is TGTGCCAGCAGTTTAGGACAGCTGAACACTGAAGCTTTCTTT.

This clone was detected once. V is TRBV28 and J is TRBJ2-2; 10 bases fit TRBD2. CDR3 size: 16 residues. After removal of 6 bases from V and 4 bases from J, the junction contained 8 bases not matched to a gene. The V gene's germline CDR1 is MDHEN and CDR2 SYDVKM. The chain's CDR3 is CASSLRLAGPTGELFF. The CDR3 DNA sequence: TGTGCCAGCAGCTTAAGACTAGCGGGCCCCACCGGGGAGCTGTTTTTT.

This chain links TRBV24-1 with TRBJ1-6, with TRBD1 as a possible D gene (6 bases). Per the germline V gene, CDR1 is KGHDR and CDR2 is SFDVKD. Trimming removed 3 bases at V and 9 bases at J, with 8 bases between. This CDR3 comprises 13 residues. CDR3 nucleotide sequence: TGTGCCACCAGTGATGCCAGGGGTTCACCCCTCCACTTT. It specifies CATSDARGSPLHF.

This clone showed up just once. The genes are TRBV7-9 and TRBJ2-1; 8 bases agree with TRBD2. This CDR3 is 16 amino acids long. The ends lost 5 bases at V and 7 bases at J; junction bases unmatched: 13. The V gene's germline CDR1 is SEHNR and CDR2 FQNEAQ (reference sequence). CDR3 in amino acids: CASSRLRLAGRNEQFF. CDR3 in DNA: TGTGCCAGCAGCCGCTTGAGGCTAGCGGGTAGGAATGAGCAGTTCTTC. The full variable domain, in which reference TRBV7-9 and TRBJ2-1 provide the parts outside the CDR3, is DTGVSQNPRHKITKRGQNVTFRCDPISEHNRLYWYRQTLGQGPEFLTYFQNEAQLEKSRLLSDRFSAERPKGSFSTLEIQRTEQGDSAMYLCASSRLRLAGRNEQFFGPGTRLTVL.